The table lists the clone carrying this T cell receptor beta chain with many counts. The antigen is not known. Around 9.9 ml of fresh peripheral blood supplied the PBMCs. This specimen belongs to a study of T cells in Graves' hyperthyroidism and ophthalmopathy. The study's findings and limits: Ophthalmopathy stood apart from stable hyperthyroidism in a 13 V-J model.

V trimming: 4 bases; J trimming: 1 base; junction bases outside the gene matches: 10. The length of the CDR3 is 18 residues. Germline values: CDR1 SNHLY, CDR2 FYNNEI. RNA transcripts were the template for amplifying TCR beta CDR3 regions. With the HTBI primer set, the TCR CDR3 went through a first round of RT-PCR. One entry per CDR3 protein results from TCRdb running MiXCR on the multiplex PCR reads. This sample has 700,000 or so distinct CDR3 sequences, with around 15% found just once. The sample consisted of blood. This receptor was obtained from a woman in her forties or fifties with Graves' ophthalmopathy. The chain is built from TRBV2 and TRBJ2-1; 10 nucleotides match TRBD2. The CDR3 protein is CASSVLAGVTGSYNEQFF. CDR3 sequence (DNA): TGTGCCAGCAGTGTCCTAGCGGGAGTAACGGGTTCCTACAATGAGCAGTTCTTC.